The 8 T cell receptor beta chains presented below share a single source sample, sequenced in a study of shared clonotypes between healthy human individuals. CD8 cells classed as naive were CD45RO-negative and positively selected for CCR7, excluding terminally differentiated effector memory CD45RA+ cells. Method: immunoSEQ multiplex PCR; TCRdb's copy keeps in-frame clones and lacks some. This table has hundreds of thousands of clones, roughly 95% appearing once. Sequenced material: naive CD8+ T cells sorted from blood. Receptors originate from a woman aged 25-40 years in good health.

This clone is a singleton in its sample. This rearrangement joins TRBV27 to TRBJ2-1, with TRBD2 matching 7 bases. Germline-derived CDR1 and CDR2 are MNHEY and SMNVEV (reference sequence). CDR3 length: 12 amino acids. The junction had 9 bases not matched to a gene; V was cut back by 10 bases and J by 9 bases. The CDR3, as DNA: TGTGCCACCGGGGAAGGGGAGGGTGAGCAGTTCTTC. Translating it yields CATGEGEGEQFF.

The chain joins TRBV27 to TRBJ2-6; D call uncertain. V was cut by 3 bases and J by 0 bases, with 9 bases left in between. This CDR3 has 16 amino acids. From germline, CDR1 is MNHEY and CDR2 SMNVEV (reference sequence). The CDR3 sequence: CASSFLGGSGANVLTF. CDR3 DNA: TGTGCCAGCAGTTTCTTGGGCGGCTCTGGGGCCAACGTCCTGACTTTC.

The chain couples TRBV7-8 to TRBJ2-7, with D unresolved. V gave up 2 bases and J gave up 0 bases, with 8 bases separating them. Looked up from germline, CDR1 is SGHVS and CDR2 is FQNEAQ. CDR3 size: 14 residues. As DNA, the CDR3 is TGTGCCAGCAGCTTACTGGTCAGCTCCTACGAGCAGTACTTC. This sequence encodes CASSLLVSSYEQYF.

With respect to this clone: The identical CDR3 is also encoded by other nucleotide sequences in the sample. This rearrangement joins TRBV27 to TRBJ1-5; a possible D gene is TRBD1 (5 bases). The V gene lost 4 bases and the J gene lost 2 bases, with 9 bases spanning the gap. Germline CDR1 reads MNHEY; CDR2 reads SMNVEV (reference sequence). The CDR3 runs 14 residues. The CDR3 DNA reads TGTGCCAGCAGTTGGACGGGGGGCAATCAGCCCCAGCATTTT. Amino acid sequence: CASSWTGGNQPQHF.

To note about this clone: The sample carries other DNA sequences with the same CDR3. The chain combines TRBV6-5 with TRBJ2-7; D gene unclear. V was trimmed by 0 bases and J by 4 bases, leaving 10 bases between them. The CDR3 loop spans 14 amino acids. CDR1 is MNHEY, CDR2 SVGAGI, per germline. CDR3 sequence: CASSYSSGGYEQYF. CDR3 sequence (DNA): TGTGCCAGCAGTTACTCGAGTGGTGGTTACGAGCAGTACTTC.

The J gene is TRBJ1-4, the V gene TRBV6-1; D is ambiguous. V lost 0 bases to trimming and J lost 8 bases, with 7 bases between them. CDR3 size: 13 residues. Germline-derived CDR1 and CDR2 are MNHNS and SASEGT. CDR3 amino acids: CASSEAGREKLFF. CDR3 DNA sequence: TGTGCCAGCAGTGAAGCGGGTAGGGAAAAACTGTTTTTT.

Here the CDR3 reads CASSQRRQGIYEQYF. CDR3 nucleotides: TGCGCCAGCAGCCAACGTAGACAGGGGATCTACGAGCAGTACTTC. The chain carries TRBV4-1 and TRBJ2-7; 8 nucleotides align to TRBD1. The germline V gene has CDR1 MGHRA and CDR2 YSYEKL. The CDR3 is made up of 15 amino acids. Trimming cost V 2 bases and J 3 bases; bases outside gene matches: 6.

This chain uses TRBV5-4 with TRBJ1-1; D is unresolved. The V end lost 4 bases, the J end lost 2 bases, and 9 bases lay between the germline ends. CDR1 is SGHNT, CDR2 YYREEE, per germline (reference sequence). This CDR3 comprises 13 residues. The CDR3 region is CASSIQSNTEAFF. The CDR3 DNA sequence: TGTGCCAGCAGCATCCAGAGCAACACTGAAGCTTTCTTT.